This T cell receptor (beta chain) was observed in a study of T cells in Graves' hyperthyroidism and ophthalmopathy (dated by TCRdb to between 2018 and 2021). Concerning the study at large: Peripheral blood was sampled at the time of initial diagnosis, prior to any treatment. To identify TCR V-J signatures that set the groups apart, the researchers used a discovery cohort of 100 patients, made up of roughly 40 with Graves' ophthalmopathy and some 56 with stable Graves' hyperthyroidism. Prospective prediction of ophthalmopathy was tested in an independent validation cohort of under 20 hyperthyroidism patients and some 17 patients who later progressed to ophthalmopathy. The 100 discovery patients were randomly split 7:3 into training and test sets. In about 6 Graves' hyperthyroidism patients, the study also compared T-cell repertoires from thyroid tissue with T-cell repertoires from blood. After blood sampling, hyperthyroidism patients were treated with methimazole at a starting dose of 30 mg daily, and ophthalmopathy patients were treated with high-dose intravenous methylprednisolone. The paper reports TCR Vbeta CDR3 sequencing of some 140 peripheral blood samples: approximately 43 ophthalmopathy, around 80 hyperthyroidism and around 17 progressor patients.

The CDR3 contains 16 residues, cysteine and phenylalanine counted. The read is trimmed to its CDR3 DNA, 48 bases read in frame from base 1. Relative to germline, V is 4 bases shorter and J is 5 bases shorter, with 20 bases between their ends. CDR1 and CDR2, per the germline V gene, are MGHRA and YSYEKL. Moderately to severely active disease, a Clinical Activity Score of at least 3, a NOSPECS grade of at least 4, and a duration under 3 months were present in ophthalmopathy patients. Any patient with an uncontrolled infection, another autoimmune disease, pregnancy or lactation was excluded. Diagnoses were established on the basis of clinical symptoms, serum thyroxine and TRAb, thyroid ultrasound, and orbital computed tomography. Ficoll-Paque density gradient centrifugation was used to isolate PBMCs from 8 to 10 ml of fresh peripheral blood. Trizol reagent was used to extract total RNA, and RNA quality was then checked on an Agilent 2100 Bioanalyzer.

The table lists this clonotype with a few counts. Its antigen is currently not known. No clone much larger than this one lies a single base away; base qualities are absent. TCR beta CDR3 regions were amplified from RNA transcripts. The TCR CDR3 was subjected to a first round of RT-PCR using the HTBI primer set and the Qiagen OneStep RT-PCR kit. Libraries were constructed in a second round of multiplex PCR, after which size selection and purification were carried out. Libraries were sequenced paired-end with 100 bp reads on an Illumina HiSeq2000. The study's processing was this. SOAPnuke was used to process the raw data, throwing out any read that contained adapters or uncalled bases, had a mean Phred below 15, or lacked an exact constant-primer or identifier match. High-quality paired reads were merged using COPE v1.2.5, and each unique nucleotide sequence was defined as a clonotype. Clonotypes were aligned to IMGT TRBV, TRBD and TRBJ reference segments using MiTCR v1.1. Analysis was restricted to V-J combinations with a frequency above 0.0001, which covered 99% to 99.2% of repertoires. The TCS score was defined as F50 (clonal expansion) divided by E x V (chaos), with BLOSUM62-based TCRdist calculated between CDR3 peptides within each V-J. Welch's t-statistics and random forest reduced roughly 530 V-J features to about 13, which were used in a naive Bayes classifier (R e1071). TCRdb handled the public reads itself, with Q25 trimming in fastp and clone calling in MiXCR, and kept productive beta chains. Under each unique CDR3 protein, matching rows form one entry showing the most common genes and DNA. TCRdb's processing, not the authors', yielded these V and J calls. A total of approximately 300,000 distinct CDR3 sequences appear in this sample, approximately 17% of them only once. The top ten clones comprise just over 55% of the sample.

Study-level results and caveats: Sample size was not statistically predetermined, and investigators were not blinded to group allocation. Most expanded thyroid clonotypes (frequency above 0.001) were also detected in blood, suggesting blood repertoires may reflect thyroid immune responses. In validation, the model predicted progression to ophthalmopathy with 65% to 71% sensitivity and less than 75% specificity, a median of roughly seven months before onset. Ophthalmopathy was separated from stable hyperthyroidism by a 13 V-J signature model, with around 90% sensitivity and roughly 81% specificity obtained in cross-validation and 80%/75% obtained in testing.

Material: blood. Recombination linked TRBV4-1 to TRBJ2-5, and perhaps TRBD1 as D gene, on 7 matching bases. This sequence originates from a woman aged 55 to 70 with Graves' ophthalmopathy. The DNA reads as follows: TGCGCCAGCAGCCGCAGGAAGGAGGGGGCGTCGGAGACCCAGTACTTC. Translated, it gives CASSRRKEGASETQYF.